This record covers a single T cell receptor beta chain. As yet, its antigen is unknown. All donors came from Russia, were Caucasian and healthy, and spanned ages roughly 6 to 100. Every donor provided ten milliliters of peripheral blood. At least 5 micrograms of total RNA were extracted per sample. Primers used in a second PCR of roughly 7 to 11 cycles were a sample-barcoded 5' primer and a J-beta primer mix. TCRdb re-analysed the 5' RACE reads in MiXCR, keeping a single row per CDR3 protein. Here the sample spans 790,000 or so distinct CDR3 sequences, around 45% being singletons. These data originate in a study of blood T cells in healthy people across ages. Regarding the study as a whole: PBMC samples, being unsorted, prevented any conclusive comparison of naive and antigen-experienced cells.

Unmatched junction bases numbered 9, after V lost 6 bases and J lost 3 bases. This CDR3 spans 15 amino acids. Germline V gene data show CDR1 as DFQATT and CDR2 as SNEGSKA (reference sequence). V and J are TRBV20-1 and TRBJ2-7, with 12 positions matching TRBD2. The receptor was isolated from a man at least 80 years old in good health. Sequenced input: blood. In DNA form, the CDR3 reads TGCAGTGCCACTACTAGCGGGAGGCCCCTCTACGAGCAGTACTTC. Translated, it gives CSATTSGRPLYEQYF.